This T cell receptor (beta chain) is from a study of blood T cell repertoires in COVID-19. Repertoires were generated with immunoSEQ multiplex PCR, while TCRdb's copy carries only in-frame clones and drops some. The profile covers tens of thousands of clones, with roughly three quarters appearing a single time and 22% taken by the ten largest. This clone was seen a few times. The CDR3 extends over 17 amino acids. Germline CDR1 and CDR2: PRHDT and FYEKMQ (reference sequence). V lost 8 bases and J lost 2, with 22 bases in between. Sequencing was carried out using peripheral blood. The V call is TRBV13, the J call TRBJ2-1; possibly TRBD1 for D (5 bases). This TCR derives from a man over 45 with active or convalescent COVID-19. The CDR3 region has the DNA TGTGCCAGCGGGGCGGCTATAGAGGTTGGGACCTACAATGAGCAGTTCTTC. Encoded protein: CASGAAIEVGTYNEQFF.